This TCR beta chain appears in the sequencing data of a study of post-analysis software for immune sequencing data. Study findings and constraints: Four or five TRBV segments, TRBV5-6, TRBV5-1 and TRBV20-1 among them, were found more frequent in patients than controls. Samples from one preparation batch, clustered by F measure, grouped strongly together. Versus controls, multiple sclerosis patients showed significantly lower diversity (normalized Chao1).

CDR3 length equals 16 residues. V was pared by 8 bases and J by 0 bases, with 20 bases between. In germline, CDR1 is DFQATT, CDR2 SNEGSKA (reference sequence). A remark on this clonotype: Its antigen is unknown.

TCR beta cDNA libraries had unique molecular identifiers. T cells numbering about 0.95 to 10 million yielded 450,000 to 600,000 cDNA molecules. Using its own MiXCR run on the PCR reads, TCRdb lists one record per CDR3 protein. The repertoire includes about 170,000 distinct CDR3 sequences, approximately 30% of them detected once, and about 1.4% sits in the top ten. The chain recombines TRBV20-1 with TRBJ2-1; D gene unclear. The receptor's source is a girl aged 10-17 years with multiple sclerosis. The source material was blood. The CDR3 is CSWSLSRKSSYNEQFF. CDR3 DNA: TGCAGTTGGTCTCTCTCTAGAAAGAGCTCCTACAATGAGCAGTTCTTC.